The 8 T cell receptor beta chains below come from one sample, sequenced in a study of type 1 regulatory T cells. Antigen specificity for these receptors is unknown. TCRdb re-derived calls from the reads in MiXCR, one entry per CDR3 protein. This sample has about 24,000 distinct CDR3 sequences, with 72% found just once. Sequencing was done on a sample of cultured T cells, either the whole culture or a sorted T cell fraction (not recorded which). Described subset: Tr1-enriched cell product generated in vitro against host alloantigens. These receptor sequences come from a human donor in good health.

The rearrangement uses TRBV10-3 and TRBJ2-7; no clear D. Germline V gene data show CDR1 as ENHRY and CDR2 as SYGVKD. This CDR3 spans 15 amino acids. Trimming took 5 bases from V and 4 from J, leaving 18 bases between them. The CDR3 nucleotides read TGTGCCATCAGTAAAGCAGAAAGATTAAGGTACGAGCAGTACTTC. Amino acid sequence: CAISKAERLRYEQYF.

V and J are TRBV15 and TRBJ2-3; 11 bases are shared with TRBD2. J was trimmed by 4 bases and V by 2 bases; bases with no gene match: 2. The CDR3 has 15 residues. Germline CDR1 and CDR2: LNHNV and YYDKDF (reference sequence). Here the CDR3 reads CATSRLSGGADTQYF. The CDR3 region has the DNA TGTGCCACCAGCAGACTTAGCGGGGGGGCAGATACGCAGTATTTT.

This clonotype was seen a few times. The genes are TRBV4-3 and TRBJ2-1; D not resolved. V was cut by 0 bases and J by 5 bases, with 11 bases left in between. CDR1 and CDR2 (germline): LGHNA, YSLEER. CDR3 size: 15 residues. The CDR3 reads CASSQEGYSNNEQFF. The CDR3 nucleotides are TGCGCCAGCAGCCAAGAAGGGTATTCAAACAATGAGCAGTTCTTC.

This chain joins TRBV20-1 and TRBJ1-5, with 7 positions matching TRBD1. The length of the CDR3 is 16 residues. V was clipped by 4 bases and J by 4 bases; unmatched bases: 13. The germline V gene has CDR1 DFQATT and CDR2 SNEGSKA (reference sequence). The CDR3 nucleotides read TGCAGTGCTAACGGTGGTGTGACAGGGAAAAATCAGCCCCAGCATTTT. It is translated as CSANGGVTGKNQPQHF.

The chain couples TRBV12-3 or TRBV12-4 to TRBJ2-1; 8 bases are shared with TRBD2. This CDR3 comprises 15 residues. The J segment lost 7 bases and the V segment lost 2 bases, leaving 7 bases of the junction unmatched. As DNA, the CDR3 is TGTGCCAGCAGTTTACGCGGGGGGCCGGGGAATGAGCAGTTCTTC. Its protein product is CASSLRGGPGNEQFF.

This clonotype was seen only a few times. This rearrangement joins TRBV5-1 to TRBJ2-2, with TRBD2 identical over 12 bases. This CDR3 comprises 17 residues. Germline loops: CDR1 SGHRS, CDR2 YFSETQ. Trimming at V came to 6 bases and at J to 0 bases, leaving 6 bases not matched to a gene. Here the CDR3 DNA reads TGCGCCAGCAAAGGACTAGCGGGAACTACGAACACCGGGGAGCTGTTTTTT. This encodes CASKGLAGTTNTGELFF.

In its sample, this clonotype was seen a few times. V is TRBV12-3 or TRBV12-4 and J is TRBJ1-1, with D hard to call. Trimming took off 3 bases at V and 0 bases at J, with 5 bases between the two ends. CDR3 length equals 13 residues. This CDR3 reads CASSLLLNTEAFF. As DNA, the CDR3 is TGTGCCAGCAGTTTGCTCCTGAACACTGAAGCTTTCTTT.

About this clonotype itself: Germline and junction disagree at one end, which may indicate a read error. The rearrangement links TRBV12-3 or TRBV12-4 to TRBJ1-2; a weak D match, TRBD1 (5 bases). The CDR3 runs to 13 residues. CDR3 sequence reads: CASSFRQIYGYTF. CDR3 in DNA: TGTGCTAGCAGTTTTCGACAGATCTATGGCTACACCTTC.